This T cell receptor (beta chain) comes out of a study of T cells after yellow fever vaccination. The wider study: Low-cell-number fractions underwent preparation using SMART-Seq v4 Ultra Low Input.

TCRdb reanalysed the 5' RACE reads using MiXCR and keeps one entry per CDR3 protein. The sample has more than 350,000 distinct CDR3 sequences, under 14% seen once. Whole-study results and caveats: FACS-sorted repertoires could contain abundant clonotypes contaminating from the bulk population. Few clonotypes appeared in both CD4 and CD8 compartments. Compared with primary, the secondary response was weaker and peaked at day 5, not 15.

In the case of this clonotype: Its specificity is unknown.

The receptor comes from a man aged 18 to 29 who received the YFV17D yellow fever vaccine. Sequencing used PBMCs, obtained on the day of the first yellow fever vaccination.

The CDR3 DNA sequence: TGTGCCAGCAGCGCGGGACGGACCTCGACTGAAGCTTTCTTT. It is translated as CASSAGRTSTEAFF. The chain carries TRBV9 and TRBJ1-1; possibly TRBD1 for D (5 bases). The germline gives CDR1 SGDLS, CDR2 YYNGEE. The CDR3 has 14 amino acids. Trimming shortened V by 3 bases and J by 5 bases, and 14 bases separated the two germline ends.